Here is one T cell receptor (beta chain) with its context. Its antigen is as yet unknown. The V and J ends lost 6 bases and 1 base respectively, with 9 bases between them. This CDR3 has 13 amino acids. From germline, CDR1 is MNHEY and CDR2 SMNVEV (reference sequence). The source of the sample is a study of Tregs in tolerant kidney transplant recipients. Study summary: Donor B cells were activated more than eight days on CD40L-expressing 3T3 cells. An approximately three-day belatacept mixed lymphocyte reaction, sometimes plus 5-day graft donor restimulation, preceded CD4+CD25+CD127- sorting.

Study-wide results and caveats: No direct test of biological reproducibility was done here.

Sequencing used immunoSEQ multiplex PCR; TCRdb keeps in-frame clones, though not all of them. The sample holds about 5,600 clones; 90% are singletons and the top ten take around 3.5%. The receptor was isolated from a human patient who received a combined kidney and bone marrow transplant. The chain recombines TRBV27 with TRBJ1-2; D unresolved. The sequenced sample was Tregs from blood cultured with allogeneic cells, obtained before the transplant. The CDR3 DNA follows: TGTGCCAGCAGCCCCCGGGGTAACTATGGCTACACCTTC. Its translation: CASSPRGNYGYTF.